A selection of T cell receptor beta chains follows, all from one sample in a study of T cells in Graves' hyperthyroidism and ophthalmopathy. TCRdb used MiXCR to reprocess the multiplex PCR reads, holding one entry per CDR3 protein. The table shows about 560,000 distinct CDR3 sequences, with approximately 44% occurring only once. What was sequenced was peripheral blood or thyroid tissue (not recorded which). The receptors were gathered from a young woman with Graves' hyperthyroidism. Each CDR3 is given with its conserved first and last residue. A D gene is named only where the DNA matches it firmly. Not all rows give a size; the values are once, few, many and, for expanded clones, a class.

clone_size j_call d_call v_call cdr3_aa cdr3_nt
NA TRBJ2-6 NA TRBV29-1 CSVATGEGNVLTF TGCAGCGTTGCGACAGGGGAGGGCAACGTCCTGACTTTC
few TRBJ2-7 TRBD1 TRBV12-3/TRBV12-4 CASSHRQGSYEQYF TGTGCCAGCAGTCACCGACAGGGCTCCTACGAGCAGTACTTC
many TRBJ2-5 NA TRBV10-3 CAISESRAGQETQYF TGTGCCATCAGTGAGTCGAGAGCAGGGCAAGAGACCCAGTACTTC
many TRBJ1-2 NA TRBV14 CASSQGGGRGYTF TGTGCCAGCAGCCAAGGGGGGGGCAGAGGCTACACCTTC
NA TRBJ2-7 TRBD1 TRBV2 CASSDYWDRGSYEQYF TGTGCCAGCAGTGATTATTGGGACAGGGGATCCTACGAGCAGTACTTC
NA TRBJ1-6 NA TRBV19 CASNKQMSSALHF TGTGCCAGTAATAAGCAAATGAGCTCAGCCCTCCACTTT
NA TRBJ1-5 TRBD1 TRBV29-1 CSVEVWDRGREGQPQHF TGCAGCGTTGAAGTCTGGGACAGAGGACGGGAGGGGCAGCCCCAGCATTTT
few TRBJ2-7 NA TRBV20-1 CSAILGDAYEQYF TGCAGTGCTATTTTGGGAGACGCCTACGAGCAGTACTTC
NA TRBJ1-1 TRBD1 TRBV7-9 CASREGDRARTEAFF TGTGCCAGCAGGGAAGGAGACAGGGCTCGGACTGAAGCTTTCTTT
many TRBJ1-5 NA TRBV10-2 CASSVDLQPQHF TGCGCCAGCAGTGTGGATTTGCAGCCCCAGCATTTT
few TRBJ2-7 NA TRBV7-2 CASSYGSSGIYEQYF TGTGCCAGCAGCTATGGGTCATCCGGGATCTACGAGCAGTACTTC
NA TRBJ1-5 NA TRBV12-3/TRBV12-4 CASSFFGAFGQPQHF TGTGCCAGCAGTTTTTTCGGGGCTTTTGGTCAGCCCCAGCATTTT
NA TRBJ1-3 NA TRBV5-1 CASSSDLLSGNTIYF TGCGCCAGCAGCTCAGACCTTCTCTCTGGAAACACCATATATTTT